The clone carrying this T cell receptor (beta chain) has just a few counts. No antigen is known for it. This sample stems from a study of spatial heterogeneity in lung cancer. For the study at large: Matched bulk RNA-seq gave a T cell module score that correlated strongly with tumor-region TCR transcript counts.

General study points: The counts of expanded TCRs, ubiquitous and regional, tracked ubiquitous and regional nonsynonymous mutations, respectively. Counts of expanded alpha and beta TCRs within tumors tracked the tumor nonsynonymous mutation count.

The CDR3 covers 18 residues. Germline V gene lookup returns CDR1 SEHNR and CDR2 FQNEAQ (reference sequence). Trimming stripped 4 bases from V and 0 bases from J, with 22 bases between. Each CDR3 protein gets one entry after TCRdb re-called the 5' RACE reads with MiXCR. The top ten hold around 16% of the sample, which has over 9,000 distinct CDR3 sequences, just over 14% seen once. The time point here: sample taken at primary tumor resection. Patients with untreated early-stage non-small cell lung cancer, numbering 55 to 75, were the donors. Unsorted whole RNA of tumor, nontumor lung or frozen PBMC was sequenced.

The chain has TRBV7-9 and TRBJ2-7; the D gene is possibly TRBD2 (5 bases). The source was lung tumor tissue, collected at surgery. The receptor was isolated from a male donor with early-stage non-small cell lung cancer. In DNA form, the CDR3 reads TGTGCCAGCAGCTCCGGCTTTAAGGGAGCGGCCGGCTCCTACGAGCAGTACTTC. Protein product: CASSSGFKGAAGSYEQYF.